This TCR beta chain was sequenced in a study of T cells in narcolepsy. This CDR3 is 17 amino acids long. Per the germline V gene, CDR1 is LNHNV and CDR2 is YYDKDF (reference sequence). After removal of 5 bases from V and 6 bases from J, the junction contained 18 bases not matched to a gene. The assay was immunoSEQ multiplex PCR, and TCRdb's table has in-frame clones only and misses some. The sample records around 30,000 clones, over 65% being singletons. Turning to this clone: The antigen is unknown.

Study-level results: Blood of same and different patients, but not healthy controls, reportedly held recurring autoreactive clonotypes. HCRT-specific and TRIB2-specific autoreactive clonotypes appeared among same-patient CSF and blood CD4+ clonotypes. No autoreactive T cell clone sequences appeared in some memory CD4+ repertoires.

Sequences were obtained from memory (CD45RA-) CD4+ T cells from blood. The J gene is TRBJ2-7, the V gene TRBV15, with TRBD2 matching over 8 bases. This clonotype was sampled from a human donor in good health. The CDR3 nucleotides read TGTGCCACCAGCCCCCCGGTTTTCCGGGAGGGCCAGGGCGAGCAGTACTTC. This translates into CATSPPVFREGQGEQYF.